The 17 T cell receptor beta chains below come from one sample, sequenced in a study of tissue T cells after allogeneic stem cell transplantation. TCRdb's table, derived via immunoSEQ multiplex PCR, lists solely in-frame clones and lacks some. The sample has approximately 47,000 clones, 73% seen once. Input material: sorted cells pooled from one or two spleens. These receptors all come from a pool of C57BL/6 mice in good health.

Turning to this clone: All gene names here are mouse names. The sequenced CDR3 bases are TGTGCCAGCAGTCTGGGGGGGGGAAATACGCTCTAT. It yields the protein CASSLGGGNTLY. The CDR3 as a whole reads CASSLGGGNTLYF. The V gene is TRBV26, the J gene TRBJ1-3; TRBD1 might be the D (5 bases). The CDR3 extends 1 residue past the end of the read, so its final part is completed from the germline J gene. The germline CDR1 and CDR2 sequences are KGHPV and FQNQEV (reference sequence). This CDR3 region has 13 residues. The V end lost 2 bases, the J end lost 4 bases, and 6 bases lay between the germline ends.

There are a few counts of this clone. Genes here carry mouse names. The sequenced fragment ends 1 residue before the CDR3 boundary, so the rest is inferred from the germline J gene. V is TRBV20 and J is TRBJ2-7; TRBD1 is a possible D gene (6 bases). V lost 0 bases, J lost 3 bases, and 12 bases lay in between. The CDR3 runs 14 residues. In germline, CDR1 is GFQATS, CDR2 STVNSAI. CDR3 residues: CGARDGQGSYEQYF. The CDR3 DNA, read in part, is TGTGGTGCTAGGGATGGGCAGGGGAGCTATGAACAGTAC.

Note on this clone: Gene and germline names: mouse. The CDR3 sequence: CGARTGGQDTQYF. CDR3 DNA (partial): TGTGGTGCTAGGACAGGGGGCCAAGACACCCAGTAC. V usage is TRBV20 and J usage is TRBJ2-5, with 8 bases that match TRBD1. The CDR3 is cut off 1 residue early in the read; its end comes from the germline J gene. CDR1 and CDR2 from the germline V gene are GFQATS and STVNSAI. The CDR3 has 13 amino acids. The J segment lost 2 bases and the V segment lost 2 bases, leaving 0 bases of the junction unmatched. The variable domain in full, with the rest retrieved from reference TRBV20 and TRBJ2-5, is GALVYQYPRRTICKSGTSMRMECQAVGFQATSVAWYRQSPQKTFELIALSTVNSAIKYEQNFTQEKFPISHPNLSFSSMTVLNAYLEDRGLYLCGARTGGQDTQYFGPGTRLLVL.

As for this clone: The gene names here belong to mouse. The CDR3 end is not reached by the read, which stops 1 residue before it; the germline J gene fills it in. V usage is TRBV5 and J usage is TRBJ1-1, with D possibly matching TRBD1 (5 bases). With 0 bases removed from V and 1 base from J, the gap between germline ends came to 6 bases. The CDR3 extends over 14 amino acids. The germline CDR1 and CDR2 sequences are LGHNA and YNLKQL (reference sequence). This CDR3 is CASSQEGGNTEVFF. Partial CDR3 DNA: TGTGCCAGCAGCCAAGAGGGGGGAAACACAGAAGTCTTC.

This clone was seen a few times. All gene names here are mouse names. The CDR3 end is not reached by the read, which stops 1 residue before it; the germline J gene fills it in. The V call is TRBV13-1, the J call TRBJ1-2; 7 positions agree with TRBD1. Germline CDR1 NSHNY, CDR2 SYGAGN. V was clipped by 0 bases and J by 5 bases; unmatched bases: 10. This CDR3 is built from 16 residues. CDR3: CASSDAVGRGRSDYTF. The DNA read from the CDR3 is TGTGCCAGCAGTGATGCAGTCGGCAGGGGGAGGTCCGACTACACC.

In regard to this clone: The listed genes are named as in mouse. The read stops 1 residue short of the end of the CDR3; the missing end is completed from the germline J gene. The chain couples TRBV26 to TRBJ1-4; a possible D gene is TRBD1 (5 bases). This CDR3 is 15 amino acids long. Germline V gene lookup returns CDR1 KGHPV and CDR2 FQNQEV (reference sequence). V shed 4 bases and J shed 0 bases, with 9 bases lying between them. The sequenced part of the CDR3 DNA is TGTGCCAGCAGTCGGGGACGGTTTTCCAACGAAAGATTATTT. Protein product: CASSRGRFSNERLF. The full CDR3 is CASSRGRFSNERLFF.

Worth noting for this clone: The genes are named according to mouse. The read terminates 1 residue before the CDR3 end, so the remaining end is supplied by the germline J gene. The chain couples TRBV13-3 to TRBJ2-7, with a possible D match to TRBD1 (6 bases). V was shortened by 1 base and J by 7 bases, with 12 bases between the two germline ends. The CDR3 covers 13 residues. The germline V gene encodes CDR1 NNHDY and CDR2 SYVADS. CDR3 DNA (partial): TGTGCCAGCAGTGATCGGGACACCCTGGAACAGTAC. The encoded protein is CASSDRDTLEQY. From start to end, the CDR3 is CASSDRDTLEQYF.

As regards this clone: The genes are named according to mouse. Read data end 1 residue before the CDR3 end; the end is taken from the germline J gene. The chain combines TRBV1 with TRBJ1-1; D is ambiguous. Germline V gene data show CDR1 as NSQYPW and CDR2 as LRSPGD (reference sequence). This CDR3 has 14 amino acids. The ends were cut back, 0 bases at V and 1 base at J, with 6 bases in the middle. The CDR3 sequence: CTCSADGRNTEVFF. The CDR3 DNA, read in part, is TGCACCTGCAGTGCAGACGGCAGAAACACAGAAGTCTTC.

In regard to this clone: Mouse gene names and germline throughout. The read halts 1 residue ahead of the CDR3 end, with the missing end drawn from the germline J gene. This chain joins TRBV1 and TRBJ2-5; no definite D call. Germline loops: CDR1 NSQYPW, CDR2 LRSPGD (reference sequence). The ends were cut back, 4 bases at V and 6 bases at J, with 5 bases in the middle. The CDR3 is 11 residues long. The CDR3 bases that were read are TGCACCTGCAGTGGCAGGGACACCCAGTAC. Encoded protein: CTCSGRDTQY. The entire CDR3 sequence reads CTCSGRDTQYF.

This clone was detected only once. Gene names and germline match the mouse. The read is 1 residue too short to cover the CDR3 end, so that end is filled in from the germline J gene. This chain joins TRBV17 and TRBJ1-1; D is uncertain. This CDR3 region has 11 residues. Germline-derived CDR1 and CDR2 are MNHDT and YYDKIL. Trimming cost V 2 bases and J 8 bases, with 6 bases left between them. The CDR3 is CASSRLGEVFF. Incomplete CDR3 DNA: TGTGCTAGCAGTAGATTAGGGGAAGTCTTC.

As regards this clone: Here the gene names and germline are mouse. The CDR3 is cut off 1 residue early in the read; its end comes from the germline J gene. The V gene is TRBV19, the J gene TRBJ1-4; D remains unclear. The CDR3 length is 15 residues. The germline V gene encodes CDR1 FNHDT and CDR2 SITEND (reference sequence). V lost 0 bases and J lost 2, with 8 bases in between. The CDR3 here is CASSIGEDSNERLFF. Partial CDR3 DNA: TGTGCCAGCAGTATAGGAGAGGACTCCAACGAAAGATTATTT.

Concerning this clone: Genes and germline are mouse. The CDR3 DNA, read in part, is TGCACCTGCAGTGCAAGGACAGGAGGGACAGAAGTCTTC. It yields the protein CTCSARTGGTEVF. The whole CDR3 is CTCSARTGGTEVFF. The chain employs TRBV1 and TRBJ1-1; 7 nucleotides match TRBD1. With the read ending 1 residue before the CDR3 end, the germline J gene is used to fill in that end. V lost 2 bases to trimming and J lost 5 bases; unmatched junction nucleotides: 5. CDR3 length: 14 amino acids. Germline CDR1 NSQYPW, CDR2 LRSPGD (reference sequence).

Concerning this clone itself: Gene names follow the mouse nomenclature. Sequencing ends 1 residue short of the CDR3 end; the germline J gene provides the rest. The V and J genes are TRBV13-2 and TRBJ2-1, with 9 positions matching TRBD1. Trimming cost V 5 bases and J 3 bases; bases outside gene matches: 3. The CDR3 length is 14 residues. Germline-derived CDR1 and CDR2 are NNHNN and SYGAGS (reference sequence). The sequenced CDR3 bases are TGTGCCAGCGGGACAGGGGGAGGCTATGCTGAGCAGTTC. It codes for CASGTGGGYAEQF. The entire CDR3 reads CASGTGGGYAEQFF.

Points on this clone: The genes are named according to mouse. The CDR3 end is not reached by the read, which stops 1 residue before it; the germline J gene fills it in. V gene TRBV15 combines with J gene TRBJ1-1; D gene ambiguous. Looked up from germline, CDR1 is SGHND and CDR2 is FRSKSL. The V gene lost 3 bases and the J gene lost 1 base, with 6 bases spanning the gap. This CDR3 has 13 residues. CDR3 sequence reads: CASSFMENTEVFF. The sequenced part of the CDR3 DNA is TGTGCCAGCAGTTTCATGGAAAACACAGAAGTCTTC. Supplemented by reference TRBV15 and TRBJ1-1, the full variable domain reads DAGVTQTPRHEVAEKGQTIILKCEPVSGHNDLFWYRQTKIQGLELLSYFRSKSLMEDGGAFKDRFKAEMLNSSFSTLKIQPTEPKDSAVYLCASSFMENTEVFFGKGTRLTVV.

As regards this clone: The gene names here belong to mouse. The missing CDR3 end, 1 residue past where the read stops, is filled in from the germline J gene. The rearrangement uses TRBV26 and TRBJ1-5, with D possibly matching TRBD1 (6 bases). The V end lost 6 bases, the J end lost 4 bases, and 10 bases lay between the germline ends. CDR1 is KGHPV, CDR2 FQNQEV, per germline (reference sequence). The CDR3 has 13 amino acids. The CDR3 loop reads CASSSGQNQAPLF. The sequenced CDR3 bases are TGTGCCAGCAGCTCGGGACAAAACCAGGCTCCGCTT.

Comments on this clone: All gene names here are mouse names. The CDR3 is cut off 1 residue early in the read; its end comes from the germline J gene. The chain links TRBV24 to TRBJ2-7, with 8 nucleotides matching TRBD2. CDR1 and CDR2 (germline): KGHTA, FRNEEI. This CDR3 is 15 amino acids long. The V segment lost 2 bases and the J segment 0 bases; nucleotides outside the gene matches: 3. The part of the CDR3 DNA that was read is TGTGCCAGCAGTCTGGGACTGGGTTACTCCTATGAACAGTAC. Its translation: CASSLGLGYSYEQY. The complete CDR3 sequence is CASSLGLGYSYEQYF.

This clone was seen only a few times. Any gene name here is a mouse gene name. The read ends 1 residue before the CDR3 terminus; that terminus is restored from the germline J gene. The V call is TRBV5, the J call TRBJ1-4; TRBD1 matches 9 bases. V shed 2 bases, J shed 6 bases, and the junction held 4 bases outside the gene matches. Germline V gene lookup returns CDR1 LGHNA and CDR2 YNLKQL (reference sequence). The CDR3 is 15 amino acids. CDR3 residues: CASSQSGQGDERLFF. Incomplete CDR3 DNA: TGTGCCAGCAGCCAATCGGGACAGGGAGACGAAAGATTATTT.